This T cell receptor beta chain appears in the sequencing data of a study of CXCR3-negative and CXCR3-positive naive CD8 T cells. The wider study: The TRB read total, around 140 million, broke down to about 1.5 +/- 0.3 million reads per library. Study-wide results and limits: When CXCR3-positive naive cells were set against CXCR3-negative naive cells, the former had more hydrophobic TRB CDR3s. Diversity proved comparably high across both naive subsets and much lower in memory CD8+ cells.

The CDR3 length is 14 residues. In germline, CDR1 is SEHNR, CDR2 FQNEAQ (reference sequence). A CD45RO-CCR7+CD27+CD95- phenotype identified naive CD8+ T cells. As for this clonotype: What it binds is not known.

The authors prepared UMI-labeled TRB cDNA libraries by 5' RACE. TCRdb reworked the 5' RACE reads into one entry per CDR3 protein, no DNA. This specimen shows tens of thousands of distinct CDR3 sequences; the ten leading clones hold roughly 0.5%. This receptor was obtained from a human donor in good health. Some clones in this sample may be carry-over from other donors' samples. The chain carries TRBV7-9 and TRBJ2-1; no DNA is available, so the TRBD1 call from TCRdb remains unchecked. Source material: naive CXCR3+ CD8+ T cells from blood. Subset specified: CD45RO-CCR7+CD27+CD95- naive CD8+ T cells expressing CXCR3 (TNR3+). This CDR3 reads CDDTGGRPYDEQFF.